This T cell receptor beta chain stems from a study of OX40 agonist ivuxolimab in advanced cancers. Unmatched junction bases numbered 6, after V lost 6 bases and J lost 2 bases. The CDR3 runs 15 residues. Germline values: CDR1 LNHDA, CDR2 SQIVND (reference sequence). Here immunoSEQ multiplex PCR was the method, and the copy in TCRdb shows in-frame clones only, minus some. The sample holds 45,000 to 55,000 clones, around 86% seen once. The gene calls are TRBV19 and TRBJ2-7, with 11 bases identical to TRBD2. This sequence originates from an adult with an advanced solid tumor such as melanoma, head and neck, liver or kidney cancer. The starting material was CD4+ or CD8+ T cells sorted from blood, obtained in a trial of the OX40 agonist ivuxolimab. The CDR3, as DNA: TGTGCCAGTAGCACCTTAGCGGGAGGGGCCTACGAGCAGTACTTC. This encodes CASSTLAGGAYEQYF.